The 27 T cell receptor beta chains listed next were all sequenced from one sample in a study of CD8+CD57+ T cells in acquired aplastic anemia. Genomic DNA provided the template from which TCR beta VDJ and CDR3 profiles were obtained. TCRdb re-derived calls from the reads in MiXCR, one entry per CDR3 protein. The sample has around 140,000 distinct CDR3 sequences, 41% seen once. Material: sorted CD4+, CD8+, or CD8+CD57+ T cells (not recorded which) from PBMCs. The source of these receptors is a human donor in good health, serving as a control.

V and J are TRBV11-1 and TRBJ2-7, with 13 bases identical to TRBD2. The CDR3 sequence is 17 residues long. The J segment lost 7 bases and the V segment lost 2 bases, leaving 11 bases of the junction unmatched. The V gene's germline CDR1 is SGHAT and CDR2 FQDESV (reference sequence). The CDR3 protein is CASSLFAGTSGTWEQYF. The CDR3 DNA follows: TGTGCCAGCAGCTTATTTGCAGGGACTAGCGGGACTTGGGAGCAGTACTTC.

There are many counts of this clonotype. A read error may be the cause here, since a much bigger clone is one base away. The chain uses TRBV2 and TRBJ1-4; TRBD1 aligns across 8 bases. Germline loops: CDR1 SNHLY, CDR2 FYNNEI. The CDR3 is 15 amino acids. In DNA, the CDR3 is TGTGCCAGCAGGGACAGGGCTGCAACTGATGAAAAACTGTTTTTT. This gives the protein CASRDRAATDEKLFF.

The V gene is TRBV10-3, the J gene TRBJ1-4; no firm D call. V was cut by 2 bases and J by 0 bases, with 7 bases left in between. The CDR3 extends over 15 amino acids. Germline V lookup: CDR1 ENHRY, CDR2 SYGVKD. The DNA of the CDR3 is TGTGCCATCAGTGAGGAATATGCAACTAATGAAAAACTGTTTTTT. Its translation is CAISEEYATNEKLFF.

The genes are TRBV25-1 and TRBJ2-3; 9 nucleotides align to TRBD2. In germline, CDR1 is MGHDK, CDR2 SYGVNS. V was clipped by 2 bases and J by 5 bases; unmatched bases: 2. CDR3 length: 14 residues. DNA for the CDR3: TGTGCCAGCAGTGAAATGCGGGGGGGAGATACGCAGTATTTT. Translation: CASSEMRGGDTQYF.

Ten or more counts support this clonotype. The V call is TRBV10-3, the J call TRBJ2-1, with D tentatively TRBD2 (6 bases). The CDR3 contains 14 residues. Trimming pared 5 bases from V and 10 bases from J, leaving 18 bases between. CDR1 is ENHRY, CDR2 SYGVKD, per germline. DNA for the CDR3: TGTGCCATCAGTCTCGGGACTCTGGAGGGAGAGCAGTTCTTC. Protein sequence: CAISLGTLEGEQFF.

This clonotype was detected many times. The genes are TRBV16 and TRBJ2-7, with no clear D. The CDR3 has 11 residues. The V end lost 3 bases, the J end lost 5 bases, and 5 bases lay between the germline ends. Germline V lookup: CDR1 KGHSY, CDR2 FQNENV. The CDR3, as DNA: TGTGCCAGCAGCCAGGTACACGAGCAGTACTTC. The encoded protein is CASSQVHEQYF.

The table lists this clonotype with many counts. V usage is TRBV27 and J usage is TRBJ1-6, with D perhaps matching TRBD1 (6 bases). Trimming cost V 6 bases and J 0 bases, with 9 bases left between them. CDR1 MNHEY and CDR2 SMNVEV come from the germline V gene (reference sequence). This CDR3 has 15 residues. The chain's CDR3 is CASREQGSYNSPLHF. CDR3 coding DNA: TGTGCCAGCAGGGAACAGGGCTCCTATAATTCACCCCTCCACTTT.

Comments on this clonotype: One end of the junction fails to match germline, which may point to a read error. The chain employs TRBV29-1 and TRBJ1-1; D uncertain. The CDR3 contains 15 residues. The germline gives CDR1 SQVTM, CDR2 ANQGSEA. CDR3 bases: TGCGGCGTTGAATTGAGGCAGAACTTGAACACTGAAGCTTTCTTT. Protein product: CGVELRQNLNTEAFF.

On this clonotype itself: A much bigger clone sits one base away, suggesting this may be a read error. V and J are TRBV12-3 or TRBV12-4 and TRBJ1-5; 8 bases map to TRBD1. V shed 6 bases and J 6 bases; nucleotides not matched to a gene: 13. There are 16 residues in the CDR3. CDR3 sequence (DNA): TGTGCCAGCAGCCGACAACCCCCAGGGGGCAGTCAGCCCCAGCATTTT. It specifies CASSRQPPGGSQPQHF.

In its sample, this clonotype was seen many times. The V and J genes are TRBV15 and TRBJ1-1, with no clear D. CDR1 is LNHNV and CDR2 is YYDKDF in the germline V gene (reference sequence). This CDR3 has 15 amino acids. The V end lost 3 bases, the J end lost 7 bases, and 18 bases lay between the germline ends. Here the CDR3 DNA reads TGTGCCACCAGCAGCAAAATGACACCGGGCCGTGAAGCTTTCTTT. The encoded protein is CATSSKMTPGREAFF.

This chain connects TRBV11-3 to TRBJ2-2; no clear D. CDR1 and CDR2 (germline): SGHNT, YENEEA. V lost 1 base and J 2 bases, leaving 5 bases between the germline ends. The CDR3 is 14 amino acids. CDR3 in DNA: TGTGCCAGCAGCTTAGTACCCAACACCGGGGAGCTGTTTTTT. The encoded protein is CASSLVPNTGELFF.

The gene calls are TRBV29-1 and TRBJ2-5, with a possible D match to TRBD1 (5 bases). This CDR3 spans 11 amino acids. CDR1 SQVTM and CDR2 ANQGSEA come from the germline V gene. Trimming removed 5 bases from V and 7 bases from J, with 11 bases in between. CDR3 amino acids: CSVLTQGTQYF. The CDR3 coding sequence is TGCAGCGTTTTAACCCAGGGGACCCAGTACTTC. Supplemented by reference TRBV29-1 and TRBJ2-5, the full variable domain reads SAVISQKPSRDICQRGTSLTIQCQVDSQVTMMFWYRQQPGQSLTLIATANQGSEATYESGFVIDKFPISRPNLTFSTLTVSNMSPEDSSIYLCSVLTQGTQYFGPGTRLLVL.

This chain connects TRBV2 to TRBJ2-1; TRBD2 agrees at 7 bases. V lost 6 bases and J lost 0; bases outside the gene matches: 5. The CDR3 covers 15 residues. Germline-derived CDR1 and CDR2 are SNHLY and FYNNEI. CDR3 sequence reads: CASSAGGFSYNEQFF. The CDR3 nucleotides read TGTGCCAGCAGCGCCGGGGGGTTCTCCTACAATGAGCAGTTCTTC.

This chain links TRBV7-6 with TRBJ2-1, with 9 bases aligning to TRBD1. Germline V lookup: CDR1 SGHVS, CDR2 FNYEAQ. This CDR3 region has 14 residues. V lost 5 bases, J lost 9 bases, and 8 bases stayed unmatched. The CDR3 DNA reads TGTGCCAGCAGCCCCGGCGACAGGGGGATTGAGCAGTTCTTC. Translating gives CASSPGDRGIEQFF.

The V call is TRBV9, the J call TRBJ1-2; no clear D gene. The ends were cut back, 4 bases at V and 7 bases at J, with 8 bases in the middle. The length of the CDR3 is 11 residues. Germline CDR1 and CDR2: SGDLS and YYNGEE. CDR3 coding DNA: TGTGCCAGCAGCTCTCGATCTGGCTACACCTTC. As protein: CASSSRSGYTF. Variable domain in full (rest from reference TRBV9 and TRBJ1-2): DSGVTQTPKHLITATGQRVTLRCSPRSGDLSVYWYQQSLDQGLQFLIQYYNGEERAKGNILERFSAQQFPDLHSELNLSSLELGDSALYFCASSSRSGYTFGSGTRLTVV.

With respect to this clonotype: Being one base from a much bigger clone, this may be a read error. The chain carries TRBV27 and TRBJ2-7; TRBD1 matches at 7 bases. The trim removed 10 bases at V and 2 bases at J, leaving 11 bases unmatched. The CDR3 totals 14 residues. Per the germline V gene, CDR1 is MNHEY and CDR2 is SMNVEV (reference sequence). Here the CDR3 reads CANSRQGGTYEQYF. The CDR3 coding sequence is TGTGCCAACAGCCGACAGGGTGGGACCTACGAGCAGTACTTC.

Worth noting for this clonotype: Mismatch with germline at one junction end may stem from a read error. The chain recombines TRBV10-3 with TRBJ2-7; a possible D gene is TRBD1 (6 bases). The CDR3 covers 12 residues. Germline V lookup: CDR1 ENHRY, CDR2 SYGVKD. The CDR3 bases are TGTGCCATCAGTGAGGGCAGGGGCGAGCAGTGCTTC. Encoded protein: CAISEGRGEQCF.

Ten or more counts support this clonotype. The chain links TRBV5-1 to TRBJ2-7; D possibly matches TRBD1 or TRBD2 (7 bases each). This CDR3 is 14 amino acids long. The germline V and J ends were trimmed by 4 bases and 0 bases, with 11 bases remaining between them. The germline V gene has CDR1 SGHRS and CDR2 YFSETQ. CDR3 bases: TGCGCCAGCAGCGCGGGGGACAGCTCCTACGAGCAGTACTTC. The encoded protein is CASSAGDSSYEQYF.

With respect to this clonotype: A much larger clone differs by one base, so this may be a read error. The V and J genes are TRBV12-3 or TRBV12-4 and TRBJ2-5; maybe TRBD2 (5 bases). The CDR3 is 13 amino acids. Trimming removed 5 bases at V and 4 bases at J, with 11 bases between. In DNA, the CDR3 is TGTGCCAGCAGTCCAGTGGGGAGAGAGACCCAGTACTTC. Its protein is CASSPVGRETQYF.

This clonotype was picked up a small number of times. The rearrangement links TRBV30 to TRBJ1-3; 7 nucleotides align to TRBD1. Germline V gene sequence: CDR1 GTSNPN, CDR2 SVGIG (reference sequence). This CDR3 is built from 17 residues. The V and J ends lost 0 bases and 4 bases, in that order; junction bases with no gene match: 12. CDR3 region: CAWSVGRRAGGGNTIYF. The CDR3 bases are TGTGCCTGGAGTGTTGGACGACGGGCAGGGGGAGGAAACACCATATATTTT.

The rearrangement links TRBV7-8 to TRBJ1-2; D uncertain. CDR1 is SGHVS and CDR2 is FQNEAQ in the germline V gene. V lost 6 bases to trimming and J lost 2 bases, with 7 bases between them. The CDR3 spans 12 residues. CDR3 residues: CASSLGNYGYTF. The CDR3 region has the DNA TGTGCCAGCAGTCTTGGGAACTATGGCTACACCTTC.

This clonotype was seen ten or more times. This chain links TRBV20-1 with TRBJ2-3; D is ambiguous. V lost 3 bases, J lost 9 bases, and 19 bases lay in between. The CDR3 runs 14 residues. Germline assignment: CDR1 DFQATT and CDR2 SNEGSKA (reference sequence). The CDR3 here is CSASSQKTTATQYF. The CDR3 DNA reads TGCAGTGCTAGTAGTCAAAAGACAACGGCCACGCAGTATTTT.

This clonotype was detected ten times or more. The chain recombines TRBV19 with TRBJ2-2, with D hard to call. Trimming pared 3 bases from V and 4 bases from J, leaving 9 bases between. This CDR3 comprises 14 residues. In germline, CDR1 is LNHDA, CDR2 SQIVND (reference sequence). CDR3 protein: CASSISPGTGELFF. The CDR3, as DNA: TGTGCCAGTAGTATCTCTCCAGGCACCGGGGAGCTGTTTTTT.

V is TRBV30 and J is TRBJ1-6; unclear D gene. CDR3 size: 13 residues. V lost 3 bases to trimming and J lost 7 bases, with 10 bases between them. Germline V CDR1 and CDR2: GTSNPN, SVGIG (reference sequence). Here the CDR3 reads CAWRQGGNSPLHF. CDR3 nucleotides: TGTGCCTGGAGACAAGGCGGGAATTCACCCCTCCACTTT.

The chain employs TRBV4-1 and TRBJ1-1; tentatively, D is TRBD1 (6 bases). There are 15 residues in the CDR3. Germline V CDR1 and CDR2: MGHRA, YSYEKL. Trimming took off 1 base at V and 1 base at J, with 10 bases between the two ends. The CDR3: CASSQVGGTNTEAFF. DNA of the CDR3: TGCGCCAGCAGCCAAGTAGGGGGGACGAACACTGAAGCTTTCTTT.

The V and J genes are TRBV20-1 and TRBJ2-7; D possibly matches TRBD1 or TRBD2 (5 bases each). CDR1 is DFQATT, CDR2 SNEGSKA, per germline (reference sequence). This CDR3 has 15 residues. The V and J ends lost 3 bases and 7 bases respectively, with 22 bases between them. CDR3 region: CSARVVQGEGQEQYF. As DNA, the CDR3 is TGCAGTGCTAGGGTTGTGCAGGGAGAAGGGCAAGAGCAGTACTTC.

This clonotype was seen only a few times. The chain joins TRBV18 to TRBJ1-3; 7 bases match TRBD1. CDR1 is KGHSH and CDR2 is LQKENI in the germline V gene. With V trimmed by 3 bases and J by 2 bases, 7 bases remained unmatched. CDR3 size: 16 residues. DNA of the CDR3: TGTGCCAGCTCACCGCGACAGGGATTGGCTGGAAACACCATATATTTT. This translates into CASSPRQGLAGNTIYF.